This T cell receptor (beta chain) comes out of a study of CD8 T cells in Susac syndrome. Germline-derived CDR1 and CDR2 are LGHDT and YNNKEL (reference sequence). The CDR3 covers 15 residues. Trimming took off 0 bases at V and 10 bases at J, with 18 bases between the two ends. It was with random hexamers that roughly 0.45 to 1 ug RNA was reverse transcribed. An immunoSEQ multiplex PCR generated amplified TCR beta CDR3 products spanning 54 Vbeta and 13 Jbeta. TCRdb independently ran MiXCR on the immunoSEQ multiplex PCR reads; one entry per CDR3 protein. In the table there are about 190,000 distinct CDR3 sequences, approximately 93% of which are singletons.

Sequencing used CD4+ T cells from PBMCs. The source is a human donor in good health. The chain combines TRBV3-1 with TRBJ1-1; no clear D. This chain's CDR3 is CASSQDRAQQGRAFF. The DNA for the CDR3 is TGTGCCAGCAGCCAAGATCGGGCACAGCAAGGGCGAGCTTTCTTT.